The text below deals with one T cell receptor beta chain. Antigen specificity is unknown. The data were obtained in a study of blood T cells in healthy people across ages. Study-wide results and limits: Long-lived donors carried more naive CD4+ cells and greater diversity than aged donors.

Total RNA was extracted at no less than 6 micrograms per sample. The use of a sample-barcoded 5' primer and a J-beta primer mix characterized a second PCR of roughly 6 to 11 cycles. TCRdb analysed the 5' RACE reads with MiXCR anew, one entry per CDR3 protein. The sample consists of 800,000 to 950,000 distinct CDR3 sequences, roughly 28% of them appearing once. This sample also appeared in a second study, on T cells of mothers and their children. That publication notes: Using approximately 1.5 ug per 15 ul, all extracted RNA underwent cDNA synthesis.

Sequenced material: blood. The source of this sequence is a woman between 40 and 55 years old in good health.

The CDR3 DNA reads as TGTGCCAGCAGCTTAAAGGGTTTGGGAACTGAAGCTTTCTTT. This encodes CASSLKGLGTEAFF. The rearrangement joins TRBV7-2 to TRBJ1-1; D is ambiguous. This CDR3 spans 14 amino acids. V was shortened by 2 bases and J by 5 bases, with 12 bases between the two germline ends. CDR1 is SGHTA, CDR2 FQGNSA, per germline.